The entry below describes one T cell receptor beta chain. What it recognizes is unknown. The record originates from a study of cytomegalovirus exposure and HLA in healthy donors. Study findings and constraints: Association with HLA alleles at 0.05 false discovery rate was found for 16,951 TCR beta sequences in a later analysis. Later analysis suggested most CMV-associated TCR beta chains were HLA-restricted. In a later analysis, productive TCRs from donors in an Asian-associated ancestry cluster reportedly carried fewer N-insertions than the cohort mean.

Amplification used 60 Vbeta primers and 13 Jbeta primers. TCRdb keeps only in-frame clones here, not all; method: immunoSEQ multiplex PCR. The table counts about 140,000 clones; 2% to 2.5% lies in the top ten. The CDR3 is 18 residues long. J lost 5 bases, V lost 4 bases, and 11 bases had no gene match. Source material: PBMCs. J is TRBJ2-6 and V is TRBV23-1; 10 bases line up with TRBD1. Being an ORF, TRBV23-1 has a function that is uncertain. The clonotype comes from a woman aged 18-29 years in good health and CMV-seronegative. The CDR3 spells CASSPVRDRGNRANVLTF. The CDR3 DNA follows: TGCGCCAGCAGTCCCGTCCGGGACAGGGGAAATCGGGCCAACGTCCTGACTTTC.